This T cell receptor (beta chain) is from a study of identical twins. The study, taken as a whole, reports: Out-of-frame alpha sequences shared by twins showed excess low generation probability.

Healthy Caucasians, and only they, were the donors. This CDR3 spans 16 amino acids. CDR1 is LGHNA, CDR2 YSLEER, per germline. V was shortened by 0 bases and J by 9 bases, with 18 bases between the two germline ends. TCRdb re-called the 5' RACE reads with MiXCR, one entry per CDR3 protein. The table records 600,000 to 700,000 distinct CDR3 sequences, around 20% of them present only once. This clonotype was counted ten times or more. Its target is not known. The sample was also linked to a second study, of T cells expressing NK-cell markers. That report notes: In roughly 6 donors, dominant CD3+CD56+NKG2C+ clones formed about 1.0-7.5% of CD8+ cells.

The sequencing sample was made of PBMCs. The chain uses TRBV4-3 and TRBJ2-1; D is possibly TRBD2 (6 bases). The source is a woman aged 18-29 years in good health. CDR3 sequence: CASSQEGTGVSGEQFF. The CDR3 DNA is TGCGCCAGCAGCCAAGAAGGAACGGGAGTGTCGGGTGAGCAGTTCTTC.